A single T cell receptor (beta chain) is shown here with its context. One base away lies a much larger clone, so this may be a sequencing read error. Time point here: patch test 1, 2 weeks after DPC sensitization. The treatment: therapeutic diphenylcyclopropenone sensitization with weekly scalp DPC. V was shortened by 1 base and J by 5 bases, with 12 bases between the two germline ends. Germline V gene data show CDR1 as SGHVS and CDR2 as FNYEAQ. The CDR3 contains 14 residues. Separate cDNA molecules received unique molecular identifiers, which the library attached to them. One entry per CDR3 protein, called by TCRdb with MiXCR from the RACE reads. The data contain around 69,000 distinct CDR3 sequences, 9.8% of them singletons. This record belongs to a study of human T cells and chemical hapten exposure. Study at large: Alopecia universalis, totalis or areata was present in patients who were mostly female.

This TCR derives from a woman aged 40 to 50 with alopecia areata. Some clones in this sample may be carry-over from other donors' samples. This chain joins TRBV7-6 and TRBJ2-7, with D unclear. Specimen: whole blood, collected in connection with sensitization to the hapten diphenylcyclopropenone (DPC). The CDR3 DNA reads TGTGCCAGCAGCTTAGAGTCCCCCTGGCACGAGCAGTACTTC. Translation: CASSLESPWHEQYF.